Presented here are 7 T cell receptor beta chains from one specimen sequenced in a study of radiation and T cells in renal cell carcinoma. The table came from immunoSEQ multiplex PCR; TCRdb's copy has only in-frame clones and leaves some out. The profile shows approximately 140,000 clones, around 89% of them singletons. Documented time point: baseline pretreatment blood. Treatment denoted: 15 Gy SBRT to primary tumor, nephrectomy 4 weeks later. The sequences come from blood, collected from a patient whose treatment included radiotherapy and nephrectomy. The receptors were gathered from a woman in her 70s with renal cell carcinoma.

This chain uses TRBV7-2 with TRBJ2-7; 11 nucleotides agree with TRBD2. Trimming cost V 5 bases and J 2 bases; bases outside gene matches: 2. In germline, CDR1 is SGHTA, CDR2 FQGNSA. This CDR3 contains 14 residues. The CDR3 loop is CASSVSGGAYEQYF. CDR3 DNA sequence: TGTGCCAGCAGCGTTAGCGGGGGGGCCTACGAGCAGTACTTC.

The V call is TRBV28, the J call TRBJ1-1; D gene uncertain. V was shortened by 3 bases and J by 2 bases, with 7 bases between the two germline ends. CDR1 and CDR2 (germline): MDHEN, SYDVKM. The CDR3 loop spans 13 amino acids. CDR3 sequence reads: CASSLWGNTEAFF. For the CDR3, the DNA is TGTGCCAGCAGTTTGTGGGGTAACACTGAAGCTTTCTTT. Based on the CDR3 plus reference TRBV28 and TRBJ1-1, the full variable domain is DVKVTQSSRYLVKRTGEKVFLECVQDMDHENMFWYRQDPGLGLRLIYFSYDVKMKEKGDIPEGYSVSREKKERFSLILESASTNQTSMYLCASSLWGNTEAFFGQGTRLTVV.

The chain joins TRBV10-1 to TRBJ1-2; 8 bases align to TRBD1. Germline loops: CDR1 WNHNN, CDR2 SYGVQD (reference sequence). This CDR3 is 20 amino acids long. After removal of 7 bases from V and 8 bases from J, the junction contained 30 bases not matched to a gene. The DNA of the CDR3 is TGCGCCAGCATAGCCGAACCTACGGTAAGGACAGGGTATCTCTCGGGCGGCTACACCTTC. Residues: CASIAEPTVRTGYLSGGYTF.

This clone has only one observation. Other DNA sequences within the sample encode an identical CDR3. V and J are TRBV5-1 and TRBJ1-1; D is unclear. The CDR3 is 15 amino acids. The germline gives CDR1 SGHRS, CDR2 YFSETQ. Trimming removed 4 bases from V and 2 bases from J, with 15 bases in between. CDR3 DNA sequence: TGCGCCAGCAGCCCTGGGAGACGTCTCAACACTGAAGCTTTCTTT. Protein: CASSPGRRLNTEAFF. Variable domain in full (rest from reference TRBV5-1 and TRBJ1-1): KAGVTQTPRYLIKTRGQQVTLSCSPISGHRSVSWYQQTPGQGLQFLFEYFSETQRNKGNFPGRFSGRQFSNSRSEMNVSTLELGDSALYLCASSPGRRLNTEAFFGQGTRLTVV.

This clone was detected once. V and J are TRBV5-1 and TRBJ1-3; D is unclear. This CDR3 has 16 residues. The germline V gene has CDR1 SGHRS and CDR2 YFSETQ. V lost 0 bases and J 0 bases, leaving 10 bases between the germline ends. The CDR3 is CASSLGRGGSGNTIYF. The CDR3 DNA sequence: TGCGCCAGCAGCTTGGGTCGGGGAGGCTCTGGAAACACCATATATTTT.

The chain employs TRBV5-4 and TRBJ2-7; 9 nucleotides line up with TRBD1. With V trimmed by 1 base and J by 5 bases, 10 bases remained unmatched. Germline-derived CDR1 and CDR2 are SGHNT and YYREEE (reference sequence). This CDR3 has 16 amino acids. The CDR3 sequence is CASSLPSGTGFNEQYF. The CDR3 DNA is TGTGCCAGCAGCTTGCCCTCCGGGACAGGGTTCAACGAGCAGTACTTC.

This clone showed up just once. This chain uses TRBV27 with TRBJ2-5; 8 nucleotides agree with TRBD2. This CDR3 region has 16 residues. Germline V gene data show CDR1 as MNHEY and CDR2 as SMNVEV (reference sequence). Losses at the gene ends were 4 bases for V and 4 bases for J; bases not matched to a gene: 11. The CDR3 region is CASSSLFSAGGETQYF. CDR3 DNA: TGTGCCAGCAGTTCTCTCTTCAGCGCGGGGGGAGAGACCCAGTACTTC.